These T cell receptor beta chains were read from a single sample in a study of T cell repertoires in cytomegalovirus infection. Antigen specificity for these receptors is unknown. TCRdb itself ran the reads through MiXCR, one entry per CDR3 protein. The data show about 470,000 distinct CDR3 sequences, with approximately 40% seen just once and 43% held by the top ten. The material sequenced was cultured PBMCs, taken from culture after CMV antigen stimulation. These TCRs come from a human donor in good health (CMV status not recorded). Some clones in this sample may be carry-over from other donors' samples. Both conserved end residues are part of each CDR3. A D gene is named only where the DNA matches it firmly. Size values are once, few and many counts, or a class for expanded clones, and some rows have none.

size: -; V: TRBV12-3/TRBV12-4; J: TRBJ2-1; D: -; CDR3: CASSLPTRGNEQFF; DNA: TGTGCCAGCAGTCTTCCCACTAGAGGCAATGAGCAGTTCTTC
size: -; V: TRBV5-1; J: TRBJ2-7; D: -; CDR3: CASSDGRTGLVSEQYF; DNA: TGCGCCAGCAGCGACGGACGGACGGGCCTCGTTTCGGAGCAGTACTTC
size: few; V: TRBV4-1; J: TRBJ1-1; D: -; CDR3: CASSQDDRMNTEAFF; DNA: TGCGCCAGCAGCCAAGATGATCGAATGAACACTGAAGCTTTCTTT
size: many; V: TRBV7-2; J: TRBJ1-2; D: TRBD1; CDR3: CASSLRRGPDYGYTF; DNA: TGTGCCAGCAGCTTGCGGAGGGGGCCCGACTATGGCTACACCTTC
size: few; V: TRBV7-8; J: TRBJ2-7; D: -; CDR3: CASSTNLRRTVASEQYF; DNA: TGTGCCAGCAGCACAAACCTCCGACGGACTGTAGCCTCCGAGCAGTACTTC
size: few; V: TRBV20-1; J: TRBJ2-7; D: -; CDR3: CSAPSGGAYSYEQYF; DNA: TGCAGTGCTCCCAGTGGGGGGGCCTATTCCTACGAGCAGTACTTC
size: few; V: TRBV7-2; J: TRBJ1-2; D: -; CDR3: CASSNYYGYTF; DNA: TGTGCCAGCAGCAACTACTATGGCTACACCTTC
size: many; V: TRBV7-2; J: TRBJ2-1; D: TRBD2; CDR3: CASSLDPGGYNEQFF; DNA: TGTGCCAGCAGCTTAGATCCGGGGGGTTACAATGAGCAGTTCTTC
size: -; V: TRBV28; J: TRBJ2-4; D: -; CDR3: CASSPYSKVQAKNIQYF; DNA: TGTGCCAGCAGTCCGTACTCTAAAGTTCAAGCCAAAAACATTCAGTACTTC
size: -; V: TRBV27; J: TRBJ2-1; D: -; CDR3: CASSSLGAGSYNEQFF; DNA: TGTGCCAGCAGTTCTTTAGGTGCGGGCTCCTACAATGAGCAGTTCTTC
size: -; V: TRBV11-2; J: TRBJ1-6; D: TRBD1; CDR3: CASSSRGSSYNSPLHF; DNA: TGTGCCAGCAGCTCCAGGGGGAGCTCCTATAATTCACCCCTCCACTTT
size: few; V: TRBV7-8; J: TRBJ2-2; D: TRBD2; CDR3: CASSVAGGQDTGELFF; DNA: TGTGCCAGCAGCGTAGCGGGGGGGCAGGACACCGGGGAGCTGTTTTTT
size: -; V: TRBV7-2; J: TRBJ1-1; D: -; CDR3: CASSRKRTEAFF; DNA: TGTGCCAGCAGCAGGAAAAGAACTGAAGCTTTCTTT
size: once; V: TRBV18; J: TRBJ2-3; D: TRBD2; CDR3: CASSRTMLAGGAGTQYF; DNA: TGTGCCAGCTCACGCACTATGCTAGCGGGAGGGGCCGGTACGCAGTATTTT
size: -; V: TRBV7-2; J: TRBJ2-7; D: -; CDR3: CASSFGIRDEQYF; DNA: TGTGCCAGCAGCTTTGGTATTCGGGACGAGCAGTACTTC
size: -; V: TRBV2; J: TRBJ1-5; D: TRBD1; CDR3: CASSPRDSVIPSNQPQHF; DNA: TGTGCCAGCAGTCCCAGGGACAGCGTCATCCCTAGCAATCAGCCCCAGCATTTT
size: few; V: TRBV7-9; J: TRBJ2-7; D: TRBD2; CDR3: CASSASSGIGDEQYF; DNA: TGTGCCAGCAGCGCCTCTAGCGGGATAGGGGACGAGCAGTACTTC
size: many; V: TRBV7-8; J: TRBJ2-4; D: -; CDR3: CASSFERWGLAKNIQYF; DNA: TGTGCCAGCAGCTTTGAGAGATGGGGTTTAGCCAAAAACATTCAGTACTTC
size: many; V: TRBV5-1; J: TRBJ2-2; D: -; CDR3: CASSLAMNTGELFF; DNA: TGCGCCAGCAGCTTGGCTATGAACACCGGGGAGCTGTTTTTT
size: few; V: TRBV25-1; J: TRBJ1-4; D: TRBD1; CDR3: CASSDGTGVEKLFF; DNA: TGTGCCAGCAGTGACGGGACAGGGGTTGAAAAACTGTTTTTT
size: -; V: TRBV7-2; J: TRBJ1-2; D: TRBD1; CDR3: CASSHSGTAYGYTF; DNA: TGTGCCAGCAGCCACTCCGGGACAGCCTATGGCTACACCTTC
size: few; V: TRBV6-1; J: TRBJ2-1; D: TRBD2; CDR3: CASRRNAGGTYNEQFF; DNA: TGTGCCAGCAGGCGAAATGCGGGAGGGACCTACAATGAGCAGTTCTTC
size: -; V: TRBV2; J: TRBJ2-1; D: TRBD2; CDR3: CASSEPPTSGTYNEQFF; DNA: TGTGCCAGCAGTGAACCCCCGACTAGCGGGACATACAATGAGCAGTTCTTC
size: -; V: TRBV12-3/TRBV12-4; J: TRBJ2-7; D: -; CDR3: CASRRGTGSYEQYF; DNA: TGTGCCAGCAGGCGTGGAACAGGGTCCTACGAGCAGTACTTC
size: -; V: TRBV12-3/TRBV12-4; J: TRBJ2-1; D: TRBD1; CDR3: CASSSGTGDYNEQFF; DNA: TGTGCCAGCAGTTCCGGGACAGGGGATTACAATGAGCAGTTCTTC
size: -; V: TRBV7-9; J: TRBJ2-7; D: TRBD2; CDR3: CASSFTSGGAPSYEQYF; DNA: TGTGCCAGCAGCTTCACTAGCGGGGGGGCCCCCTCCTACGAGCAGTACTTC
size: -; V: TRBV9; J: TRBJ2-3; D: -; CDR3: CASSVDVSTDTQYF; DNA: TGTGCCAGCAGCGTAGACGTCTCCACAGATACGCAGTATTTT
size: -; V: TRBV28; J: TRBJ2-7; D: TRBD1; CDR3: CASSRWTGSYEQYF; DNA: TGTGCCAGCAGTCGTTGGACAGGTTCCTACGAGCAGTACTTC
size: few; V: TRBV7-4; J: TRBJ2-7; D: TRBD2; CDR3: CASSFGLAGKEQYF; DNA: TGTGCCAGCAGCTTCGGACTAGCGGGAAAGGAGCAGTACTTC
size: -; V: TRBV7-9; J: TRBJ2-3; D: TRBD2; CDR3: CASRPKGVTTRGTSGRLSDTQYF; DNA: TGTGCCAGCAGGCCAAAGGGGGTGACAACCCGAGGGACTAGCGGGAGATTGTCAGATACGCAGTATTTT
size: -; V: TRBV27; J: TRBJ1-2; D: -; CDR3: CASSLNRYYGYTF; DNA: TGTGCCAGCAGTTTAAACAGATACTATGGCTACACCTTC
size: few; V: TRBV6-2/TRBV6-3; J: TRBJ1-5; D: -; CDR3: CATFVVGNQPQHF; DNA: TGTGCCACCTTCGTAGTGGGCAATCAGCCCCAGCATTTT
size: -; V: TRBV11-2; J: TRBJ2-7; D: -; CDR3: CASSSGGPYEQYF; DNA: TGTGCCAGCAGCTCCGGGGGGCCCTACGAGCAGTACTTC
size: -; V: TRBV7-6; J: TRBJ2-2; D: TRBD1; CDR3: CASSPYRGGTGELFF; DNA: TGTGCCAGCAGCCCCTACAGGGGCGGCACCGGGGAGCTGTTTTTT
size: -; V: TRBV7-6; J: TRBJ1-3; D: -; CDR3: CASVGSGNTIYF; DNA: TGTGCCAGCGTAGGTTCTGGAAACACCATATATTTT
size: once; V: TRBV5-6; J: TRBJ1-1; D: TRBD1; CDR3: CASSWTGEMNTEAFF; DNA: TGTGCCAGCAGCTGGACAGGGGAAATGAACACTGAAGCTTTCTTT
size: -; V: TRBV4-2; J: TRBJ2-7; D: -; CDR3: CASSQFRGGAYEQYF; DNA: TGTGCCAGCAGCCAATTCAGGGGGGGGGCCTACGAGCAGTACTTC
size: -; V: TRBV7-8; J: TRBJ2-5; D: -; CDR3: CASSSTRETQYF; DNA: TGTGCCAGCAGCTCGACCCGGGAGACCCAGTACTTC
size: -; V: TRBV6-4; J: TRBJ1-5; D: -; CDR3: CASTLEGNQPQHF; DNA: TGTGCCAGCACCCTCGAGGGCAATCAGCCCCAGCATTTT